The 24 T cell receptor beta chains presented below share a single source sample, sequenced in a study of identical twins. A single record per CDR3 protein comes from TCRdb applying MiXCR to the 5' RACE reads. This sample has 600,000 to 800,000 distinct CDR3 sequences, with 21% found just once. A further study also used this sample, focusing on T cells expressing NK-cell markers.

The sample taken for sequencing was PBMCs. The receptors originated from a woman younger than 35 in good health.

This clonotype has just a few counts. The rearrangement joins TRBV5-1 to TRBJ2-1, with D possibly matching TRBD2 (6 bases). V dropped 4 bases and J dropped 6 bases, with 11 bases sitting between them. The CDR3 runs to 13 residues. Germline V gives CDR1 SGHRS, CDR2 YFSETQ. CDR3 sequence: CASSQTSSNEQFF. CDR3 DNA sequence: TGCGCCAGCAGCCAGACTAGTTCCAATGAGCAGTTCTTC.

In this sample, this clonotype turned up a few times. The CDR3 spells CASSPSAGPLFEQYF. DNA of the CDR3: TGTGCCAGCTCACCCTCCGCGGGCCCCTTATTCGAGCAGTACTTC. The V and J genes are TRBV18 and TRBJ2-7, with a weak D call TRBD2 (5 bases). The V and J ends lost 3 bases and 6 bases respectively, with 18 bases between them. The CDR3 has 15 amino acids. Germline assignment: CDR1 KGHSH and CDR2 LQKENI.

This clonotype has only a few counts. This chain uses TRBV15 with TRBJ2-3; 8 bases fit TRBD2. V lost 8 bases to trimming and J lost 0 bases; unmatched junction nucleotides: 7. Per germline, CDR1 LNHNV and CDR2 YYDKDF (reference sequence). CDR3 length equals 15 residues. The DNA of the CDR3 is TGTGCCACCTCGCCAGCGGGAGTTAGCACAGATACGCAGTATTTT. Translated, it gives CATSPAGVSTDTQYF. Based on the CDR3 plus reference TRBV15 and TRBJ2-3, the full variable domain is DAMVIQNPRYQVTQFGKPVTLSCSQTLNHNVMYWYQQKSSQAPKLLFHYYDKDFNNEADTPDNFQSRRPNTSFCFLDIRSPGLGDTAMYLCATSPAGVSTDTQYFGPGTRLTVL.

V gene TRBV20-1 combines with J gene TRBJ2-7, with TRBD1 identical over 7 bases. CDR1 and CDR2 (germline): DFQATT, SNEGSKA (reference sequence). The CDR3 extends over 13 amino acids. Losses at the gene ends were 1 base for V and 2 bases for J; bases not matched to a gene: 2. The CDR3 nucleotides are TGCAGTGCTAGAGTGGGGACAGCCTACGAGCAGTACTTC. This gives the protein CSARVGTAYEQYF.

The V call is TRBV25-1, the J call TRBJ2-1; maybe TRBD2 (5 bases). The V and J ends lost 1 base and 8 bases respectively, with 15 bases between them. This CDR3 contains 15 residues. Germline assignment: CDR1 MGHDK and CDR2 SYGVNS. CDR3 loop: CASSESGNRLYEQFF. CDR3 sequence (DNA): TGTGCCAGCAGTGAATCCGGGAACCGGCTTTATGAGCAGTTCTTC. The full variable domain, in which reference TRBV25-1 and TRBJ2-1 provide the parts outside the CDR3, is EADIYQTPRYLVIGTGKKITLECSQTMGHDKMYWYQQDPGMELHLIHYSYGVNSTEKGDLSSESTVSRIRTEHFPLTLESARPSHTSQYLCASSESGNRLYEQFFGPGTRLTVL.

This clonotype has only one observation. This chain joins TRBV7-3 and TRBJ2-3, with 11 nucleotides matching TRBD2. Germline V gene lookup returns CDR1 SGHTA and CDR2 FQGTGA. V dropped 5 bases and J dropped 2; count of bases not matched to a gene: 6. The CDR3 runs to 16 residues. CDR3 amino acids: CASSKTSGVNTDTQYF. Here the CDR3 DNA reads TGTGCCAGCAGCAAGACTAGCGGGGTAAACACAGATACGCAGTATTTT.

In its sample, this clonotype was seen a few times. V gene TRBV5-6 combines with J gene TRBJ2-7, with 12 bases fitting TRBD2. Germline V gene lookup returns CDR1 SGHDT and CDR2 YYEEEE. This CDR3 is built from 15 residues. V shed 4 bases and J 4 bases; nucleotides not matched to a gene: 6. In DNA form, the CDR3 reads TGTGCCAGCAGCCAGGGGACTAGCGGGCTATACGAGCAGTACTTC. Protein sequence: CASSQGTSGLYEQYF.

The table lists this clonotype with a few counts. This sequence joins TRBV29-1 and TRBJ1-1; tentative D call: TRBD1 (6 bases). Germline lookup yields CDR1 SQVTM and CDR2 ANQGSEA. This CDR3 has 16 residues. V was cut by 6 bases and J by 6 bases, with 26 bases left in between. CDR3 bases: TGCAGCGTGGGGGCTTTCTTACAGGGCGGTGGGGCTGAAGCTTTCTTT. Translated, it gives CSVGAFLQGGGAEAFF. Based on the CDR3 plus reference TRBV29-1 and TRBJ1-1, the full variable domain is SAVISQKPSRDICQRGTSLTIQCQVDSQVTMMFWYRQQPGQSLTLIATANQGSEATYESGFVIDKFPISRPNLTFSTLTVSNMSPEDSSIYLCSVGAFLQGGGAEAFFGQGTRLTVV.

This clonotype was seen at least ten times. The chain has TRBV7-6 and TRBJ2-7; D not resolved. V lost 5 bases to trimming and J lost 6 bases, with 14 bases between them. The CDR3 consists of 13 residues. CDR1 and CDR2 (germline): SGHVS, FNYEAQ. The DNA for the CDR3 is TGTGCCAGCAGCCCAGACTCTTCCCCCGAGCAGTACTTC. Residues: CASSPDSSPEQYF.

The J gene is TRBJ2-6, the V gene TRBV9; the D gene is possibly TRBD1 (6 bases). CDR1 SGDLS and CDR2 YYNGEE come from the germline V gene. The CDR3 extends over 14 amino acids. V gave up 1 base and J gave up 9 bases, with 11 bases separating them. CDR3 sequence (DNA): TGTGCCAGCAGCGTACGACAGGAGGTCAACGTCCTGACTTTC. Amino acids: CASSVRQEVNVLTF.

This clonotype was observed at least ten times. The chain has TRBV20-1 and TRBJ1-1, with D unresolved. This CDR3 is 11 amino acids long. CDR1 is DFQATT, CDR2 SNEGSKA, per germline (reference sequence). For the CDR3, the DNA is TGCGGACTTAGGGTTGGCACTGAAGCTTTCTTT. This sequence encodes CGLRVGTEAFF.

This clonotype was observed once. The CDR3 nucleotides are TGCGCCAGCAGCTTCAACACTCCCTACGAGCAGTACTTC. The encoded protein is CASSFNTPYEQYF. V gene TRBV5-1 combines with J gene TRBJ2-7, with D uncertain. From germline, CDR1 is SGHRS and CDR2 YFSETQ. This CDR3 spans 13 amino acids. The V and J ends lost 2 bases and 2 bases respectively, with 8 bases between them.

This clonotype has a count of ten or more. V usage is TRBV10-3 and J usage is TRBJ2-3; D possibly matches TRBD1 or TRBD2 (6 bases each). The CDR3 loop spans 17 amino acids. Germline CDR1 ENHRY, CDR2 SYGVKD. The V end lost 0 bases, the J end lost 1 base, and 14 bases lay between the germline ends. Written as DNA, the CDR3 is TGTGCCATCAGTGAGTCGGGTGACAGGAGGGGCACAGATACGCAGTATTTT. Amino acid sequence: CAISESGDRRGTDTQYF.

The CDR3 DNA reads as TGTGCCACCAGTGGCCCCGGGACAGGGAACAATGAGCAGTTCTTC. Residues: CATSGPGTGNNEQFF. The chain combines TRBV24-1 with TRBJ2-1; 9 bases are a match to TRBD1. In germline, CDR1 is KGHDR, CDR2 SFDVKD. Trimming removed 5 bases from V and 5 bases from J; junction bases left unmatched: 6. The CDR3 covers 15 residues.

This clonotype was picked up a small number of times. This chain connects TRBV4-1 to TRBJ1-1, with 9 bases lining up with TRBD1. The junction had 5 bases not matched to a gene; V was cut back by 5 bases and J by 1 base. From germline, CDR1 is MGHRA and CDR2 YSYEKL. This CDR3 contains 15 residues. CDR3 sequence reads: CASSSWGQGNTEAFF. In DNA, the CDR3 is TGCGCCAGCAGCTCATGGGGACAGGGGAACACTGAAGCTTTCTTT.

This clonotype was seen repeatedly, ten times or more. The chain has TRBV7-2 and TRBJ2-7, with D hard to call. Between the trimmed V and J ends, which lost 4 bases and 3 bases, there was a span of 13 bases. Germline CDR1 SGHTA, CDR2 FQGNSA. The CDR3 covers 14 residues. The CDR3 DNA follows: TGTGCCAGCAGCTCACAGAACCAAAACTACGAGCAGTACTTC. Residues: CASSSQNQNYEQYF.

The chain couples TRBV5-1 to TRBJ2-3; D is ambiguous. Germline-derived CDR1 and CDR2 are SGHRS and YFSETQ. CDR3 size: 16 residues. Trimming cost V 4 bases and J 0 bases, with 15 bases left between them. The CDR3 DNA follows: TGCGCCAGCAGCCCGGCGGACGTATCCAGCACAGATACGCAGTATTTT. Its protein product is CASSPADVSSTDTQYF.

The table lists this clonotype with a few counts. The chain uses TRBV10-2 and TRBJ2-7, with 10 bases lining up with TRBD1. Germline assignment: CDR1 WSHSY and CDR2 SAAADI. J lost 7 bases, V lost 6 bases, and 9 bases had no gene match. The CDR3 length is 14 residues. The CDR3 loop is CASREGTGAYEQYF. CDR3 in DNA: TGCGCCAGCAGGGAAGGGACAGGGGCGTATGAGCAGTACTTC.

The CDR3 is CASSSTGGIDTQYF. Here the CDR3 DNA reads TGTGCCAGCAGTTCTACGGGAGGTATAGATACGCAGTATTTT. The chain uses TRBV5-6 and TRBJ2-3; 7 bases map to TRBD2. The CDR3 contains 14 residues. V gave up 5 bases and J gave up 5 bases; unmatched junction bases: 8. Per germline, CDR1 SGHDT and CDR2 YYEEEE. Using reference TRBV5-6 and TRBJ2-3 for the parts outside the CDR3, the full variable domain is DAGVTQSPTHLIKTRGQQVTLRCSPKSGHDTVSWYQQALGQGPQFIFQYYEEEERQRGNFPDRFSGHQFPNYSSELNVNALLLGDSALYLCASSSTGGIDTQYFGPGTRLTVL.

This clonotype has more than one count but fewer than ten. This chain links TRBV5-1 with TRBJ2-7, with 8 bases matching TRBD1. Germline V gives CDR1 SGHRS, CDR2 YFSETQ. The CDR3 sequence is 13 residues long. V was pared by 7 bases and J by 6 bases, with 9 bases of the junction left unmatched. CDR3 residues: CASGSGQGPEQYF. For the CDR3, the DNA is TGCGCCAGCGGGTCTGGACAGGGCCCCGAGCAGTACTTC.

This clonotype was seen a few times. This chain uses TRBV10-3 with TRBJ2-7, with 10 bases identical to TRBD1. The V gene end was trimmed by 0 bases and the J gene end by 1 base; junction bases not matched to a gene: 0. Germline loops: CDR1 ENHRY, CDR2 SYGVKD. The CDR3 sequence is 15 residues long. CDR3 amino acids: CAISESGQGSYEQYF. CDR3 nucleotide sequence: TGTGCCATCAGTGAGTCGGGACAGGGGTCCTACGAGCAGTACTTC.

This rearrangement joins TRBV24-1 to TRBJ2-2; 14 bases map to TRBD2. The germline gives CDR1 KGHDR, CDR2 SFDVKD. The CDR3 totals 16 residues. The ends lost 3 bases at V and 8 bases at J; junction bases unmatched: 4. CDR3 amino acids: CATSDGTSGSRGELFF. The DNA of the CDR3 is TGTGCCACCAGTGATGGGACTAGCGGGAGTAGGGGGGAGCTGTTTTTT.

The genes are TRBV20-1 and TRBJ1-5; 9 bases fit TRBD1. Germline-derived CDR1 and CDR2 are DFQATT and SNEGSKA (reference sequence). There are 13 residues in the CDR3. V dropped 6 bases and J dropped 4; count of bases not matched to a gene: 4. For the CDR3, the DNA is TGCAGTGCGGGGGGACAGGGTAATCAGCCCCAGCATTTT. Residues: CSAGGQGNQPQHF.

This clonotype turned up a few times. The chain is built from TRBV12-3 or TRBV12-4 and TRBJ2-7, with D perhaps TRBD1 or TRBD2 (5 bases each). Trimming took 3 bases from V and 6 from J, leaving 21 bases between them. This CDR3 is 16 amino acids long. This CDR3 reads CASSLGEGRGLGEQYF. The DNA for the CDR3 is TGTGCCAGCAGTTTGGGTGAGGGACGAGGGTTAGGCGAGCAGTACTTC.